This T cell receptor beta chain came from a study of vaccination effects on CD4 cells after COVID-19. It was after approximately 11 days of culture that CD4+ T cells were isolated. Trimming removed 6 bases from V and 4 bases from J; junction bases left unmatched: 8. This CDR3 region has 15 residues. Per the germline V gene, CDR1 is LNHDA and CDR2 is SQIVND (reference sequence). Measured with immunoSEQ multiplex PCR; TCRdb has only the in-frame clones, and not every one. The sample includes 37,000 or so clones, about four fifths seen only once; the top ten take 3%. Regarding this clone: Its antigen is undetermined.

The chain recombines TRBV19 with TRBJ2-1, with TRBD1 matching over 8 bases. This sequence originates from a human donor who received a COVID-19 vaccine. The material sequenced was CD4+ T cells from PBMCs cultured without peptide, taken before COVID-19 vaccination. The CDR3 bases are TGTGCCAGTAGGGTCGGACAGGGCGGGTACAATGAGCAGTTCTTC. This sequence encodes CASRVGQGGYNEQFF.